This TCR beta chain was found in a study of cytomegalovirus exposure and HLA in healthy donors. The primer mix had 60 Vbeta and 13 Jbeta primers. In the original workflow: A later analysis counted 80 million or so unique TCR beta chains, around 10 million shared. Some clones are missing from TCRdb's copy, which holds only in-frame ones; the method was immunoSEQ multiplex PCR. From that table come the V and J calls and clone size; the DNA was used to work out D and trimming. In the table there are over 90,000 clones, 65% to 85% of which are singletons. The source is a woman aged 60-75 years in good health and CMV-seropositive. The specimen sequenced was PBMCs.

CDR3 sequence reads: CASSLGRDSTDTQYF. CDR3 nucleotides: TGCGCCAGCAGCTTGGGCAGGGATAGCACAGATACGCAGTATTTT. This chain uses TRBV5-1 with TRBJ2-3, with a tentative D call TRBD1 (5 bases). V shed 0 bases and J shed 0 bases, with 8 bases lying between them. Germline CDR1 reads SGHRS; CDR2 reads YFSETQ. The CDR3 runs to 15 residues.